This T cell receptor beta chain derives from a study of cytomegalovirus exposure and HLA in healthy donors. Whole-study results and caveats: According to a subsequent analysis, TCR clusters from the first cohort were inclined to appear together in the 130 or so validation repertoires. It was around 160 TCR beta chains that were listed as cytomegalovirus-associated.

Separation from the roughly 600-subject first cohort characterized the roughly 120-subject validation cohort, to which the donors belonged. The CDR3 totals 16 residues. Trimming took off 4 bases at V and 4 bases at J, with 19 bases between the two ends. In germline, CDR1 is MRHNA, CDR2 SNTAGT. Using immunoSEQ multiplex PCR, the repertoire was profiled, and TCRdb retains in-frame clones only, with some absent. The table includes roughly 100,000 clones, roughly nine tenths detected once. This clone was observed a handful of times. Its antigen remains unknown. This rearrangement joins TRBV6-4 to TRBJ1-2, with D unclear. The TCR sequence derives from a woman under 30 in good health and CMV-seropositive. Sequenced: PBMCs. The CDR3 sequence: CASSASTSERFYGYTF. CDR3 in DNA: TGTGCCAGCAGTGCCTCCACGAGTGAGCGGTTCTATGGCTACACCTTC.